The 23 T cell receptor beta chains listed next were all sequenced from one sample in a study of Tregs in tolerant kidney transplant recipients. Which antigens these TCRs recognize remains unknown. Assay: immunoSEQ multiplex PCR; the TCRdb copy retains only in-frame clones and omits some. The repertoire includes about 19,000 clones, about two thirds of them detected once, and roughly 3.5% sits in the top ten. The source material was Tregs from blood cultured with allogeneic cells. These receptors all stem from a human donor in good health.

In its sample, this clone is medium-sized (0.01 to 0.1%). The rearrangement joins TRBV19 to TRBJ2-7, with 8 bases lining up with TRBD2. CDR1 is LNHDA, CDR2 SQIVND, per germline (reference sequence). The trim removed 6 bases at V and 3 bases at J, leaving 13 bases unmatched. The CDR3 extends over 16 amino acids. The CDR3 reads CASSAIAGRLVYEQYF. CDR3 DNA: TGTGCCAGTAGCGCAATAGCGGGGCGTCTGGTCTACGAGCAGTACTTC. The full variable domain, its missing parts supplied by reference TRBV19 and TRBJ2-7, is DGGITQSPKYLFRKEGQNVTLSCEQNLNHDAMYWYRQDPGQGLRLIYYSQIVNDFQKGDIAEGYSVSREKKESFPLTVTSAQKNPTAFYLCASSAIAGRLVYEQYFGPGTRLTVT.

DNA of the CDR3: TGTGCCTGTACCCCTCAGCGTCATGAGCAGTTCTTC. Its protein product is CACTPQRHEQFF. The chain employs TRBV30 and TRBJ2-1; no definite D call. The CDR3 runs 12 residues. V was shortened by 6 bases and J by 8 bases, with 14 bases between the two germline ends. Germline assignment: CDR1 GTSNPN and CDR2 SVGIG (reference sequence).

The chain joins TRBV5-4 to TRBJ2-2; D remains unclear. V lost 0 bases, J lost 3 bases, and 6 bases lay in between. Germline V gives CDR1 SGHNT, CDR2 YYREEE (reference sequence). The length of the CDR3 is 14 residues. The CDR3 loop is CASSLVSHTGELFF. CDR3 bases: TGTGCCAGCAGCTTGGTCAGTCACACCGGGGAGCTGTTTTTT.

The genes are TRBV6-6 and TRBJ1-2; TRBD1 might be the D (5 bases). The CDR3 is 15 amino acids. Trimming took 5 bases from V and 5 from J, leaving 18 bases between them. Germline CDR1 MNHNY, CDR2 SVGAGI (reference sequence). DNA of the CDR3: TGTGCCAGCAGTCTCCCCAAAGGGGACCCGTATGGCTACACCTTC. Encoded protein: CASSLPKGDPYGYTF.

The chain combines TRBV19 with TRBJ1-3; D uncertain. CDR1 is LNHDA, CDR2 SQIVND, per germline (reference sequence). The CDR3 has 13 amino acids. V lost 6 bases and J 0 bases, leaving 6 bases between the germline ends. The CDR3 here is CASSWGSGNTIYF. Written as DNA, the CDR3 is TGTGCCAGTAGCTGGGGCTCTGGAAACACCATATATTTT.

The chain has TRBV18 and TRBJ2-7, with a weak D call TRBD1 (6 bases). V was trimmed by 3 bases and J by 3 bases, leaving 12 bases between them. This CDR3 spans 14 amino acids. Germline V gene sequence: CDR1 KGHSH, CDR2 LQKENI. The CDR3 reads CASSPGTQIYEQYF. The CDR3 DNA follows: TGTGCCAGCTCACCCGGGACACAGATCTACGAGCAGTACTTC.

The J gene is TRBJ1-5, the V gene TRBV6-5; D is unresolved. Looked up from germline, CDR1 is MNHEY and CDR2 is SVGAGI. Trimming shortened V by 0 bases and J by 0 bases, and 9 bases separated the two germline ends. The CDR3 sequence is 16 residues long. DNA of the CDR3: TGTGCCAGCAGTTACTCTCGGCACGATAGCAATCAGCCCCAGCATTTT. The encoded protein is CASSYSRHDSNQPQHF.

This chain joins TRBV7-2 and TRBJ1-1; D is perhaps TRBD1 (5 bases). V lost 5 bases and J lost 5, with 12 bases in between. This CDR3 region has 13 residues. Germline V lookup: CDR1 SGHTA, CDR2 FQGNSA. The CDR3 DNA reads TGTGCCAGCAGCAAGTGGGGGTGGACTGAAGCTTTCTTT. This translates into CASSKWGWTEAFF.

This clone has just a few counts. The chain recombines TRBV2 with TRBJ1-5, with 10 nucleotides matching TRBD1. The germline V gene has CDR1 SNHLY and CDR2 FYNNEI. This CDR3 spans 16 amino acids. The ends lost 3 bases at V and 2 bases at J; junction bases unmatched: 4. The CDR3 loop reads CASSDEGTGGNQPQHF. In DNA, the CDR3 is TGTGCCAGCAGTGATGAGGGGACAGGGGGCAATCAGCCCCAGCATTTT.

The rearrangement joins TRBV6-1 to TRBJ1-1; 10 nucleotides match TRBD1. Trimming took 4 bases from V and 1 from J; bases not matched to a gene: 6. This CDR3 contains 16 residues. Germline assignment: CDR1 MNHNS and CDR2 SASEGT. The CDR3 bases are TGTGCCAGCAGTGCCCGGGACAGGGGAGCGAACACTGAAGCTTTCTTT. Its translation is CASSARDRGANTEAFF.

The V gene is TRBV10-2, the J gene TRBJ1-2; tentatively, D is TRBD1 (6 bases). Trimming took 4 bases from V and 1 from J, leaving 34 bases between them. Germline assignment: CDR1 WSHSY and CDR2 SAAADI. This CDR3 region has 22 residues. CDR3 sequence: CASSGETRTAAPEGDGNYGYTF. The CDR3 DNA is TGCGCCAGCAGTGGGGAAACACGGACGGCCGCTCCGGAGGGGGATGGTAACTATGGCTACACCTTC.

This clone was counted a single time. The rearrangement joins TRBV2 to TRBJ2-6; D unresolved. The CDR3 consists of 14 residues. The V gene's germline CDR1 is SNHLY and CDR2 FYNNEI. Between the trimmed V and J ends, which lost 4 bases and 0 bases, there was a span of 4 bases. CDR3 DNA sequence: TGTGCCAGCAGTGCCCCCTCTGGGGCCAACGTCCTGACTTTC. Translation: CASSAPSGANVLTF.

This chain links TRBV5-8 with TRBJ1-1; maybe TRBD1 (6 bases). The CDR3 runs 15 residues. Trimming removed 1 base from V and 1 base from J, with 11 bases in between. CDR1 and CDR2 (germline): SGHTS, YDEGEE. This CDR3 is CASSLQGRANTEAFF. DNA for the CDR3: TGTGCCAGCAGCTTGCAGGGGCGTGCGAACACTGAAGCTTTCTTT.

This clone was seen more than once but under ten times. Here the CDR3 DNA reads TGTGCCAGCGGTAGGACAGCCACCTACGAGCAGTACTTC. Translated, it gives CASGRTATYEQYF. This chain joins TRBV6-1 and TRBJ2-7; tentatively, D is TRBD1 (6 bases). In germline, CDR1 is MNHNS, CDR2 SASEGT. Trimming took 8 bases from V and 2 from J, leaving 13 bases between them. The CDR3 is 13 residues long.

The rearrangement uses TRBV29-1 and TRBJ2-7; D gene ambiguous. Germline V gene sequence: CDR1 SQVTM, CDR2 ANQGSEA. The length of the CDR3 is 12 residues. V lost 7 bases and J 2 bases, leaving 12 bases between the germline ends. The CDR3 sequence is CSARENAYEQYF. The DNA of the CDR3 is TGCAGCGCCCGTGAAAACGCCTACGAGCAGTACTTC.

This clone was seen a few times. The V gene is TRBV11-2, the J gene TRBJ2-7; the D is unclear. Germline CDR1 SGHAT, CDR2 FQNNGV. The ends were cut back, 2 bases at V and 3 bases at J, with 5 bases in the middle. CDR3 length: 12 residues. CDR3 DNA: TGTGCCAGCAGCTTAAACAGCTACGAGCAGTACTTC. Translated, it gives CASSLNSYEQYF.

This clone was observed a single time. The chain couples TRBV19 to TRBJ2-1, with D possibly matching TRBD2 (7 bases). The CDR3 has 15 amino acids. CDR1 is LNHDA and CDR2 is SQIVND in the germline V gene (reference sequence). V was trimmed by 3 bases and J by 4 bases, leaving 13 bases between them. CDR3 sequence: CASSMSGGAYNEQFF. CDR3 coding DNA: TGTGCCAGTAGTATGAGTGGGGGGGCTTACAATGAGCAGTTCTTC.

The chain combines TRBV5-8 with TRBJ2-7; TRBD1 might be the D (5 bases). CDR1 and CDR2 (germline): SGHTS, YDEGEE. Trimming took off 5 bases at V and 2 bases at J, with 20 bases between the two ends. The CDR3 runs 16 residues. The CDR3 DNA reads TGTGCCAGCAGTTATTCGGCAGGGATTTACCCCTACGAGCAGTACTTC. This translates into CASSYSAGIYPYEQYF.

The table lists this clone with a few counts. DNA for the CDR3: TGCAGCGTTACCCTCGGGACAGTAGGCCCCTATGGCTACACCTTC. It specifies CSVTLGTVGPYGYTF. The chain has TRBV29-1 and TRBJ1-2; 7 bases match TRBD1. The CDR3 is made up of 15 amino acids. J lost 4 bases, V lost 5 bases, and 13 bases had no gene match. Germline V CDR1 and CDR2: SQVTM, ANQGSEA.

CDR3 nucleotide sequence: TGTGCCAGCAGCTTTAATACAGGGAACTCCTACGAGCAGTACTTC. As protein: CASSFNTGNSYEQYF. The rearrangement uses TRBV5-6 and TRBJ2-7; maybe TRBD1 (6 bases). The CDR3 runs 15 residues. Germline-derived CDR1 and CDR2 are SGHDT and YYEEEE. Trimming pared 2 bases from V and 0 bases from J, leaving 12 bases between.

The V call is TRBV5-1, the J call TRBJ1-2; D is unresolved. Germline CDR1 reads SGHRS; CDR2 reads YFSETQ. The CDR3 totals 13 residues. V lost 4 bases and J 4 bases, leaving 11 bases between the germline ends. The CDR3 loop is CASSGREGYGYTF. The CDR3 nucleotides read TGCGCCAGCAGCGGCCGGGAGGGCTATGGCTACACCTTC.

The chain links TRBV6-5 to TRBJ1-1, with 9 positions matching TRBD1. This CDR3 comprises 15 residues. Germline CDR1 and CDR2: MNHEY and SVGAGI. The V segment lost 4 bases and the J segment 1 base; nucleotides outside the gene matches: 4. CDR3 amino acids: CASSLDRGWNTEAFF. For the CDR3, the DNA is TGTGCCAGCAGTTTGGACAGGGGTTGGAACACTGAAGCTTTCTTT.

The chain carries TRBV7-3 and TRBJ2-7; 8 positions agree with TRBD1. The CDR3 totals 15 residues. V was pared by 0 bases and J by 2 bases, with 3 bases of the junction left unmatched. Germline assignment: CDR1 SGHTA and CDR2 FQGTGA. The CDR3 DNA reads as TGTGCCAGCAGCTTAACGGGACAGGCTACCTACGAGCAGTACTTC. Its protein product is CASSLTGQATYEQYF.